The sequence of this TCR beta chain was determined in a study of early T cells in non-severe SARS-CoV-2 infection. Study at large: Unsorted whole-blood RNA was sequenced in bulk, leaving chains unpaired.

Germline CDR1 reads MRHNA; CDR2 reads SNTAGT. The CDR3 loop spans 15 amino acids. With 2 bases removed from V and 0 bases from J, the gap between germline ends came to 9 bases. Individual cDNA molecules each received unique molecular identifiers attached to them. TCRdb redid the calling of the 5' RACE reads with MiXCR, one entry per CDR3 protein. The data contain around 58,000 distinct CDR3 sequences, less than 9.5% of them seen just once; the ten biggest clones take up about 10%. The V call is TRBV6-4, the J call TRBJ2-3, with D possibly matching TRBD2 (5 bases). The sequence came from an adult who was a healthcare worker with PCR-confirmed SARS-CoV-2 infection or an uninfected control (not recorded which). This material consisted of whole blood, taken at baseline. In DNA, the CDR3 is TGTGCCAGCAGTGACAGCGGCGGTAGCACAGATACGCAGTATTTT. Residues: CASSDSGGSTDTQYF.